These 11 T cell receptor beta chains were sequenced from one sample in a study of blood T cells in healthy people across ages. Alongside a J-beta primer mix, a sample-barcoded 5' primer served in a second PCR lasting 7 to 11 cycles. TCRdb independently ran MiXCR on the 5' RACE reads; one entry per CDR3 protein. The sample shows fewer than 1,000,000 distinct CDR3 sequences, about 46% of them seen only once. The sample was blood. These receptors originate from a man older than 75 in good health.

Details on this clonotype: Germline and junction disagree at one end, which may indicate a read error. This sequence joins TRBV30 and TRBJ1-1, with unresolved D. The CDR3 totals 12 residues. Germline loops: CDR1 GTSNPN, CDR2 SVGIG (reference sequence). This chain's CDR3 is CAGSGGSTEAFF. The CDR3 DNA follows: TGTGCCGGGAGTGGTGGGAGCACTGAAGCTTTCTTT.

Here the CDR3 DNA reads TGTGCCAGCAGCCAAGATGAGGGGGGGCCCTACGAGCAGTACTTC. Translating it yields CASSQDEGGPYEQYF. This chain connects TRBV4-2 to TRBJ2-7; TRBD2 is a possible D gene (7 bases). This CDR3 has 15 residues. Germline V CDR1 and CDR2: LGHNA, YNFKEQ. With 0 bases removed from V and 2 bases from J, the gap between germline ends came to 11 bases.

V usage is TRBV6-2 or TRBV6-3 and J usage is TRBJ2-7; D ambiguous. The germline V gene encodes CDR1 MNHEY and CDR2 SVGEGT. The ends were cut back, 0 bases at V and 6 bases at J, with 6 bases in the middle. The CDR3 has 12 residues. The CDR3 is CASSYSWVEQYF. The DNA of the CDR3 is TGTGCCAGCAGTTACTCTTGGGTCGAGCAGTACTTC.

The gene calls are TRBV7-2 and TRBJ1-2; no firm D call. V lost 5 bases, J lost 7 bases, and 20 bases lay in between. Germline V CDR1 and CDR2: SGHTA, FQGNSA. This CDR3 is 15 amino acids long. The CDR3: CASSLPGVQLGGYTF. DNA of the CDR3: TGTGCCAGCAGCCTCCCCGGGGTCCAACTAGGTGGCTACACCTTC.

V usage is TRBV28 and J usage is TRBJ2-7; tentatively, D is TRBD2 (6 bases). Germline V gives CDR1 MDHEN, CDR2 SYDVKM. The CDR3 covers 14 residues. Deletions cut 11 bases from V and 4 bases from J, with 21 bases between. Written as DNA, the CDR3 is TGTGCCGCGGGGTCGGAAACACTATGGTACGAGCAGTACTTC. Its protein product is CAAGSETLWYEQYF.

This clonotype appeared a few times. The gene calls are TRBV12-3 or TRBV12-4 and TRBJ2-1; 10 bases match TRBD2. The J call is doubtful: the DNA matches TRBJ2-7 better. The CDR3 covers 17 residues. CDR3 protein: CASSLGLAIYSYNEQYF. CDR3 nucleotide sequence: TGTGCCAGCAGTTTGGGACTAGCGATATACTCCTACAATGAGCAGTACTTC.

This clonotype was detected many times. The chain is built from TRBV6-5 and TRBJ2-5, with 7 bases identical to TRBD1. The CDR3 totals 13 residues. CDR1 MNHEY and CDR2 SVGAGI come from the germline V gene. V trimming: 6 bases; J trimming: 0 bases; junction bases outside the gene matches: 1. The CDR3 DNA reads as TGTGCCAGCAGGGACAGGAACCAAGAGACCCAGTACTTC. Protein product: CASRDRNQETQYF.

This clonotype was seen only a few times. The CDR3 is CASSAGSEQFF. The CDR3 bases are TGTGCCAGCAGCGCAGGGAGTGAGCAGTTCTTC. This rearrangement joins TRBV7-2 to TRBJ2-1, with D perhaps matching TRBD1 or TRBD2 (5 bases each). The CDR3 totals 11 residues. CDR1 is SGHTA, CDR2 FQGNSA, per germline. V was cut by 5 bases and J by 9 bases, with 8 bases left in between.

The chain uses TRBV7-2 and TRBJ2-1; D is uncertain. V lost 8 bases, J lost 8 bases, and 16 bases lay in between. This CDR3 has 13 residues. Germline V gene sequence: CDR1 SGHTA, CDR2 FQGNSA. CDR3 coding DNA: TGTGCCAGCCGCCCTAACGGGTACTATGAGCAGTTCTTC. Its translation is CASRPNGYYEQFF.

As for this clonotype: This sequence may be a read error, since a much larger clone differs from it by one base. The chain is built from TRBV4-2 and TRBJ2-7; tentatively, D is TRBD2 (6 bases). The germline gives CDR1 LGHNA, CDR2 YNFKEQ. The CDR3 covers 17 residues. The V and J ends lost 1 base and 2 bases respectively, with 18 bases between them. The CDR3 spells CASSQGPTGRFAYEQYF. CDR3 bases: TGTGCCAGCAGCCAAGGTCCGACGGGGAGGTTCGCCTACGAGCAGTACTTC.

The V gene is TRBV20-1, the J gene TRBJ2-7, with a weak D call TRBD2 (5 bases). CDR3 length equals 15 residues. Germline loops: CDR1 DFQATT, CDR2 SNEGSKA (reference sequence). V lost 0 bases and J lost 2, with 14 bases in between. The DNA of the CDR3 is TGCAGTGCTAGAGACCTTAGCGCCCCAGCCTACGAGCAGTACTTC. As protein: CSARDLSAPAYEQYF.